The source of this T cell receptor (beta chain) is a study of metastatic and nonmetastatic thyroid tumors (TCRdb year 2020). The study in broad terms: The researchers compared repertoires between peripheral blood samples and tumor or nodule tissue samples from patients with malignant or benign thyroid disease. Overall study outcomes, separate from this receptor: In both blood and tumor samples, malignant tumors were reported to have significantly higher TCR beta diversity than benign nodules.

The library was obtained by PCR. The sequencing machine was an Illumina HiSeq 4000. High-throughput sequencing was used to profile the TCR beta-chain CDR3 region of each patient. Per the authors' processing: Drawing on CDR3 differences between clinicopathological groups, the researchers built a classifier meant to tell apart patients with distant-metastatic papillary thyroid cancer. The Shannon index was used to measure repertoire diversity, and the Morisita-Horn index was used to measure how similar tumor and blood repertoires were. The raw public reads went through TCRdb reprocessing: fastp at Q25, MiXCR clone calling, in-frame beta chains kept. These V and J calls derive from TCRdb rather than the authors' analysis. The sample includes 85,000 to 95,000 clones, with 15% observed a single time. 3.6% of the sample rests with the top ten. This clone appeared many times. Its antigen is not yet known. One end of the junction varies from germline; a read error may be responsible. Other DNA sequences in the same sample also yield this CDR3.

No treatment had been received by any patient before thyroid surgery. The study retrospectively analysed patient clinical samples collected from the early 2010s to the late 2010s using T-cell receptor beta sequencing. The CDR3 numbers 10 residues from cysteine through phenylalanine. Just CDR3 DNA is preserved here, 30 bases in frame from base 1. From a lookup of the germline V gene, CDR1 and CDR2 are LGHNT and FRNRAP. The receptor chain draws on TRBV12-5 and TRBJ2-5; 6 matching bases give a weak D call of TRBD1. This sequence was found in a female donor with papillary thyroid cancer or a benign thyroid nodule (not recorded which). Some clones in this sample may be carry-over from other donors' samples. Sequenced input: blood. The bases read TGTGCTAGTCGGGGATCGGGACACATCTTC. This translates into CASRGSGHIF.